These 17 T cell receptor beta chains were all obtained from the same sample, sequenced in a study of early stage breast cancer tumors. Only in-frame clones appear in the TCRdb table, and some are missing; sequencing was by immunoSEQ multiplex PCR. In the table there are tens of thousands of clones, roughly 81% of which are singletons. The sample was blood. These receptor sequences come from a person aged 35-49 years with breast cancer.

The chain has TRBV11-1 and TRBJ2-4; possible D gene TRBD1, 5 bases. V was shortened by 1 base and J by 8 bases, with 9 bases between the two germline ends. Germline CDR1 is SGHAT and CDR2 is FQDESV (reference sequence). CDR3 length: 13 amino acids. The chain's CDR3 is CASSLDQGHIQYF. The CDR3 region has the DNA TGTGCCAGCAGCTTAGATCAGGGTCACATTCAGTACTTC.

The genes are TRBV7-9 and TRBJ2-7; weak D call: TRBD2 (5 bases). CDR1 and CDR2 (germline): SEHNR, FQNEAQ (reference sequence). With 5 bases removed from V and 1 base from J, the gap between germline ends came to 18 bases. The CDR3 contains 16 residues. CDR3 nucleotides: TGTGCCAGCAGCCCCAACCCTGGACTTTCTTCCTACGAGCAGTACTTC. Amino acid sequence: CASSPNPGLSSYEQYF.

This clone was seen more than once but under ten times. The gene calls are TRBV6-5 and TRBJ1-5, with 8 bases aligning to TRBD1. There are 14 residues in the CDR3. V gave up 6 bases and J gave up 4 bases; unmatched junction bases: 5. Germline V lookup: CDR1 MNHEY, CDR2 SVGAGI. This CDR3 reads CASSRTGLNQPQHF. The CDR3 DNA follows: TGTGCCAGCAGCCGGACAGGGCTTAATCAGCCCCAGCATTTT.

CDR3 amino acids: CASSLYSPYEQYF. CDR3 in DNA: TGTGCCAGCAGCTTGTATTCCCCCTACGAGCAGTACTTC. The gene calls are TRBV5-6 and TRBJ2-7; D gene ambiguous. Germline V gene lookup returns CDR1 SGHDT and CDR2 YYEEEE. There are 13 residues in the CDR3. Trimming left V 1 base short and J 2 bases short, with 7 bases between.

The chain employs TRBV28 and TRBJ2-1, with TRBD2 matching 8 bases. V lost 5 bases and J lost 8; bases outside the gene matches: 14. The CDR3 spans 16 residues. Germline V gene sequence: CDR1 MDHEN, CDR2 SYDVKM. CDR3 bases: TGTGCCAGCAGTGCCTTTGGGGGACTAGTTATCGATGAGCAGTTCTTC. It codes for CASSAFGGLVIDEQFF.

This chain uses TRBV7-8 with TRBJ1-5; D remains unclear. CDR3 length equals 14 residues. Between the trimmed V and J ends, which lost 2 bases and 2 bases, there was a span of 7 bases. Germline V gives CDR1 SGHVS, CDR2 FQNEAQ. The CDR3 DNA follows: TGTGCCAGCAGCTTAATCCAGGGCAATCAGCCCCAGCATTTT. It is translated as CASSLIQGNQPQHF.

The gene calls are TRBV19 and TRBJ1-1; the D is unclear. CDR1 is LNHDA and CDR2 is SQIVND in the germline V gene (reference sequence). The V end lost 6 bases, the J end lost 0 bases, and 5 bases lay between the germline ends. The CDR3 spans 12 residues. The CDR3 DNA sequence: TGTGCCAGTAGCGGCATGAACACTGAAGCTTTCTTT. It specifies CASSGMNTEAFF.

This chain uses TRBV7-2 with TRBJ1-3, with D possibly matching TRBD1 (6 bases). This CDR3 has 13 amino acids. Trimming removed 8 bases from V and 3 bases from J, with 11 bases in between. Per germline, CDR1 SGHTA and CDR2 FQGNSA. CDR3 protein: CASRGQYGNTIYF. DNA of the CDR3: TGTGCCAGCCGGGGGCAGTATGGAAACACCATATATTTT. The full variable domain, with the rest looked up from reference TRBV7-2 and TRBJ1-3, is GAGVSQSPSNKVTEKGKDVELRCDPISGHTALYWYRQSLGQGLEFLIYFQGNSAPDKSGLPSDRFSAERTGGSVSTLTIQRTQQEDSAVYLCASRGQYGNTIYFGEGSWLTVV.

V gene TRBV27 combines with J gene TRBJ1-1; possibly TRBD1 for D (6 bases). Germline values: CDR1 MNHEY, CDR2 SMNVEV (reference sequence). The CDR3 loop spans 14 amino acids. The V end was cut by 6 bases, the J end by 4 bases, with 15 bases between. CDR3 sequence: CASSVVGAGTEAFF. The DNA for the CDR3 is TGTGCCAGCAGCGTAGTGGGGGCTGGCACTGAAGCTTTCTTT.

The chain has TRBV28 and TRBJ2-1; possible D gene TRBD1, 7 bases. This CDR3 is built from 14 residues. Germline assignment: CDR1 MDHEN and CDR2 SYDVKM. The V end was cut by 1 base, the J end by 9 bases, with 13 bases between. The CDR3, as DNA: TGTGCCAGCAGTTTATTAGGCCAGGGGGGTGAGCAGTTCTTC. It codes for CASSLLGQGGEQFF.

This clone was seen more than once but under ten times. V and J are TRBV7-2 and TRBJ2-7; a weak D match, TRBD2 (6 bases). Trimming removed 5 bases from V and 6 bases from J, with 17 bases in between. The V gene's germline CDR1 is SGHTA and CDR2 FQGNSA. The CDR3 consists of 14 residues. The CDR3 nucleotides read TGTGCCAGCAGCCCCGGGGGTTCGCGCCGCGAGCAGTACTTC. Amino acids: CASSPGGSRREQYF.

The chain is built from TRBV7-8 and TRBJ2-7, with a possible D match to TRBD2 (6 bases). The V gene's germline CDR1 is SGHVS and CDR2 FQNEAQ. Trimming took 1 base from V and 6 from J, leaving 19 bases between them. The CDR3 is 16 residues long. Here the CDR3 DNA reads TGTGCCAGCAGCTTAGATCCTTCGGGAGTAGGGCTCGAGCAGTACTTC. It encodes CASSLDPSGVGLEQYF.

V usage is TRBV7-2 and J usage is TRBJ2-7; D is undetermined. Germline assignment: CDR1 SGHTA and CDR2 FQGNSA. Trimming removed 6 bases at V and 5 bases at J, with 8 bases between. The CDR3 sequence is 11 residues long. The CDR3: CASSEEHEQYF. CDR3 sequence (DNA): TGTGCCAGCAGTGAGGAACACGAGCAGTACTTC.

This clone was picked up a small number of times. This chain connects TRBV27 to TRBJ1-2, with 7 bases aligning to TRBD1. Looked up from germline, CDR1 is MNHEY and CDR2 is SMNVEV (reference sequence). Losses at the gene ends were 5 bases for V and 4 bases for J; bases not matched to a gene: 7. This CDR3 contains 14 residues. The CDR3, as DNA: TGTGCCAGCAGTCCTGGACAGGAACCCTATGGCTACACCTTC. Its protein product is CASSPGQEPYGYTF.

The CDR3 loop is CASNQREFNEQFF. DNA for the CDR3: TGTGCCAGCAATCAGCGGGAGTTCAATGAGCAGTTCTTC. This chain joins TRBV2 and TRBJ2-1; 8 nucleotides line up with TRBD2. J was trimmed by 6 bases and V by 7 bases; bases with no gene match: 5. The germline V gene encodes CDR1 SNHLY and CDR2 FYNNEI. This CDR3 region has 13 residues. The full variable domain, its missing parts supplied by reference TRBV2 and TRBJ2-1, is EPEVTQTPSHQVTQMGQEVILRCVPISNHLYFYWYRQILGQKVEFLVSFYNNEISEKSEIFDDQFSVERPDGSNFTLKIRSTKLEDSAMYFCASNQREFNEQFFGPGTRLTVL.

The chain has TRBV6-4 and TRBJ1-2; perhaps TRBD1 as D (5 bases). CDR3 length: 14 amino acids. Germline CDR1 is MRHNA and CDR2 is SNTAGT. CDR3 sequence: CANTQGLLRQGYTF. As DNA, the CDR3 is TGTGCAAATACGCAGGGTTTGCTTCGTCAAGGCTACACCTTC.

This clone was found a few times. The chain couples TRBV5-4 to TRBJ2-7, with TRBD2 identical over 7 bases. The germline V gene has CDR1 SGHNT and CDR2 YYREEE (reference sequence). The length of the CDR3 is 14 residues. The trim removed 5 bases at V and 3 bases at J, leaving 8 bases unmatched. This chain's CDR3 is CASRGGTASYEQYF. CDR3 in DNA: TGTGCCAGCAGGGGGGGGACGGCCAGCTACGAGCAGTACTTC. Drawing the rest from reference TRBV5-4 and TRBJ2-7, the complete variable domain is ETGVTQSPTHLIKTRGQQVTLRCSSQSGHNTVSWYQQALGQGPQFIFQYYREEENGRGNFPPRFSGLQFPNYSSELNVNALELDDSALYLCASRGGTASYEQYFGPGTRLTVT.